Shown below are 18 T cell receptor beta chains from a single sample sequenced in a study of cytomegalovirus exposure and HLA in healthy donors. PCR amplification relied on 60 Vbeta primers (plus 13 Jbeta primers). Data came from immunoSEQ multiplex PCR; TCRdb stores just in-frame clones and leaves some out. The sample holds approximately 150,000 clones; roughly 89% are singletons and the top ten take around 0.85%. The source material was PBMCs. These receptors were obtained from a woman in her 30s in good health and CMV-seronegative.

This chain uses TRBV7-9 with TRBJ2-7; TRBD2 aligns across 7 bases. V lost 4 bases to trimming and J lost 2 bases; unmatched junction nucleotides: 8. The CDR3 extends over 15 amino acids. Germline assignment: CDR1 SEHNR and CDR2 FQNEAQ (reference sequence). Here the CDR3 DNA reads TGTGCCAGCAGCTCCTCCCTGGGACTAACCTACGAGCAGTACTTC. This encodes CASSSSLGLTYEQYF.

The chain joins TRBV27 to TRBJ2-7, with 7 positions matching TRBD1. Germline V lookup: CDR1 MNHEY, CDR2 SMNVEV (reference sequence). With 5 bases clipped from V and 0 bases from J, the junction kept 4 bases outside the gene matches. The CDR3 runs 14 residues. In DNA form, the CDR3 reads TGTGCCAGCAGTCACCGGGACAGCTCCTACGAGCAGTACTTC. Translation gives CASSHRDSSYEQYF.

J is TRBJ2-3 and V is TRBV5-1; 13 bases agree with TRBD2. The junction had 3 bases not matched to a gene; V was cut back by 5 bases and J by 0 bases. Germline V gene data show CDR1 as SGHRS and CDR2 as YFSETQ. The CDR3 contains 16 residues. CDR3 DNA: TGCGCCAGCAGGGGACTAGCGGGGCCTAGCACAGATACGCAGTATTTT. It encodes CASRGLAGPSTDTQYF.

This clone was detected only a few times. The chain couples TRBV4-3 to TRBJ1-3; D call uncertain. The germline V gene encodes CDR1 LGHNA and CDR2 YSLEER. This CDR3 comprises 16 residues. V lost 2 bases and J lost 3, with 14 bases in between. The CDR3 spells CASSQTKTVGGNTIYF. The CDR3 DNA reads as TGCGCCAGCAGCCAAACCAAAACTGTCGGTGGAAACACCATATATTTT.

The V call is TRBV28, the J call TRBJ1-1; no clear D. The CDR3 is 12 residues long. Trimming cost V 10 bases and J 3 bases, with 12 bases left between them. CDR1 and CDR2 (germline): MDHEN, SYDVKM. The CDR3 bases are TGTGCCACATTGGGAGGTTACACTGAAGCTTTCTTT. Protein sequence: CATLGGYTEAFF.

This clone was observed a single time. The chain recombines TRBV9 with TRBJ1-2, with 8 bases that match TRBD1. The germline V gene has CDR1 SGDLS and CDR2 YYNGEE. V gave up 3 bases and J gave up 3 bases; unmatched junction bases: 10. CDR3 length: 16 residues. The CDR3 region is CASSATHRGADYGYTF. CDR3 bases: TGTGCCAGCAGCGCCACCCACAGGGGGGCAGACTATGGCTACACCTTC.

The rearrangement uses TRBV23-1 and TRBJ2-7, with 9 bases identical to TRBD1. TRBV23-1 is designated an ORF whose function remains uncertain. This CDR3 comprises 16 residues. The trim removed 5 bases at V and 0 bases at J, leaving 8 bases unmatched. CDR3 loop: CASSSSDRGDSYEQYF. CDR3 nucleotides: TGCGCCAGCAGTTCCTCGGACAGGGGAGACTCCTACGAGCAGTACTTC.

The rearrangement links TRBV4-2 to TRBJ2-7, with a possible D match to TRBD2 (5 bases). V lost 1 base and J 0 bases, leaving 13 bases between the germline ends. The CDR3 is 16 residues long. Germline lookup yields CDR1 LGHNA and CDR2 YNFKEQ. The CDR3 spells CASSQGRTTISYEQYF. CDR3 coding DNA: TGTGCCAGCAGCCAAGGGAGGACGACCATCTCCTACGAGCAGTACTTC.

The CDR3 nucleotides are TGTGCCAGTAGTATCTCCCCCGTGAATGAGCAGTTCTTC. Residues: CASSISPVNEQFF. The rearrangement links TRBV19 to TRBJ2-1; no definite D call. The CDR3 extends over 13 amino acids. The germline CDR1 and CDR2 sequences are LNHDA and SQIVND (reference sequence). The V end was cut by 3 bases, the J end by 7 bases, with 10 bases between.

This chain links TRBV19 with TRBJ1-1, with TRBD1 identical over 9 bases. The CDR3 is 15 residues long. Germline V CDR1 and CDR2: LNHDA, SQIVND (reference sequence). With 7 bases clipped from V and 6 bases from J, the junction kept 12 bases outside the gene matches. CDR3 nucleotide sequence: TGTGCCAGTACCATAGGTCTTGGGACAGGGTCTGAAGCTTTCTTT. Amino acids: CASTIGLGTGSEAFF.

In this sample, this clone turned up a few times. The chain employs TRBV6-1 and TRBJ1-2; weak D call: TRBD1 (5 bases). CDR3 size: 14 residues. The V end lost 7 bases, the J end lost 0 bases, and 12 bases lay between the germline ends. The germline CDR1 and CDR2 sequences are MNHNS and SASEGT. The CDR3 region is CASKTGPANYGYTF. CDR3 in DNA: TGTGCCAGCAAAACAGGCCCAGCTAACTATGGCTACACCTTC.

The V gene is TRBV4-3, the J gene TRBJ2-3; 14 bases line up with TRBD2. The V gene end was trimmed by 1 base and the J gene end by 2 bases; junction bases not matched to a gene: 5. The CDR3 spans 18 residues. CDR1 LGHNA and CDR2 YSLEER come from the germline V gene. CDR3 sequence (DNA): TGCGCCAGCAGCCAAGGGGGGACTAGCGGGGGACTCACAGATACGCAGTATTTT. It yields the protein CASSQGGTSGGLTDTQYF.

The CDR3 region is CASSLAQGVDEQFF. CDR3 DNA sequence: TGTGCCAGCAGCTTGGCCCAGGGGGTGGATGAGCAGTTCTTC. The chain employs TRBV5-4 and TRBJ2-1; TRBD1 agrees at 7 bases. The CDR3 is made up of 14 amino acids. Losses at the gene ends were 0 bases for V and 8 bases for J; bases not matched to a gene: 5. Per the germline V gene, CDR1 is SGHNT and CDR2 is YYREEE (reference sequence).

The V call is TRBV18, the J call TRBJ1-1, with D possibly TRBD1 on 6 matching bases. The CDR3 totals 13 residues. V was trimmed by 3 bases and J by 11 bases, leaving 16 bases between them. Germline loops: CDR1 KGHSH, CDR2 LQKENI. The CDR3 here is CASSPSGGAGAFF. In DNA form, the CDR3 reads TGTGCCAGCTCACCCTCTGGGGGGGCAGGGGCTTTCTTT.

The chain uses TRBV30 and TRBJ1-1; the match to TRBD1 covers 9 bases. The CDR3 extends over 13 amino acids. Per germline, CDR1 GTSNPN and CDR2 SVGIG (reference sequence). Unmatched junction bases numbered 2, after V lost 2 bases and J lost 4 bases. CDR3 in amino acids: CAWSRTGVTEAFF. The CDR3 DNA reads TGTGCCTGGAGTAGGACAGGGGTCACTGAAGCTTTCTTT.

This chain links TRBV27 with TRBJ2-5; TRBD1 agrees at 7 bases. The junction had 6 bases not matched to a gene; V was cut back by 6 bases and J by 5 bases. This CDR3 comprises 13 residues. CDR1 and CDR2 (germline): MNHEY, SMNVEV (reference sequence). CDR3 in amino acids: CASSDRARETQYF. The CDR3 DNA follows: TGTGCCAGCAGCGACAGGGCGAGGGAGACCCAGTACTTC.

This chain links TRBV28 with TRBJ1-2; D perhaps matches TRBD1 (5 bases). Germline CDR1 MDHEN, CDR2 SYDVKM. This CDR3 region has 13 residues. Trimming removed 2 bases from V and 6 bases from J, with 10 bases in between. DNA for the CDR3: TGTGCCAGCAGTTTAATGGTAGGGGATGGCTACACCTTC. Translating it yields CASSLMVGDGYTF.

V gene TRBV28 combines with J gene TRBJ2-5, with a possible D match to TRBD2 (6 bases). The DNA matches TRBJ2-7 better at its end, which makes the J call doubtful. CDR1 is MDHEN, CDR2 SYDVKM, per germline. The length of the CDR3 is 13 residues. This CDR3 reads CASSGRGNHEQYF. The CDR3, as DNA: TGTGCCAGCAGCGGACGGGGGAACCACGAGCAGTACTTC.